This TCR beta chain was sequenced for a study of PD-L1 blockade in urothelial cancer. Across the whole study: The analyses of blood took place 3 weeks (second dose) and 6 weeks after treatment start. Typically, measured as a median, blood samples had 141,255 T cells. General study results and limits: Lower pretreatment blood TCR clonality, under the median, predicted better survival, researchers reported. Patients who had durable benefit saw their tumor-associated blood clones expand more at 3 weeks.

Germline CDR1 and CDR2: SEHNR and FQNEAQ (reference sequence). The germline V and J ends were trimmed by 5 bases and 4 bases, with 9 bases remaining between them. The CDR3 consists of 13 residues. On this clone: Antigen specificity is unknown.

The sample's time point: pretreatment peripheral blood. Here immunoSEQ multiplex PCR was the method, and the copy in TCRdb shows in-frame clones only, minus some. The sample has over 100,000 clones, about 88% seen once. The chain has TRBV7-9 and TRBJ2-1, with D possibly being TRBD1 (6 bases). This material consisted of PBMCs, taken around atezolizumab (anti-PD-L1) treatment. This TCR derives from a man aged 45 to 65 with urothelial cancer. The CDR3 loop is CASSPGTYNEQFF. In DNA form, the CDR3 reads TGTGCCAGCAGCCCCGGGACATACAATGAGCAGTTCTTC.